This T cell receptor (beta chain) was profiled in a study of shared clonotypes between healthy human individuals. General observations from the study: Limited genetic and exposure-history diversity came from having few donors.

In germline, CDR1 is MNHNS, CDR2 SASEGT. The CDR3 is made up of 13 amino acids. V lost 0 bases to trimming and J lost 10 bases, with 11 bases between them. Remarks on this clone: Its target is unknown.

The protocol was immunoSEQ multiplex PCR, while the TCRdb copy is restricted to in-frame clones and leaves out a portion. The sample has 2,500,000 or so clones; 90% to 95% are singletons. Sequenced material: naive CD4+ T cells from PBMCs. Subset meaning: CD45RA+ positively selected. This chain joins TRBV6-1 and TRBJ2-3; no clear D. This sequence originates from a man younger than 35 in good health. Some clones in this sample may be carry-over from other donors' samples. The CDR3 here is CASSEAFSAAQYF. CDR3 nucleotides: TGTGCCAGCAGTGAAGCCTTCTCCGCGGCGCAGTATTTT.